The clone carrying this TCR beta chain turned up a few times. V dropped 6 bases and J dropped 4; count of bases not matched to a gene: 7. This CDR3 comprises 14 residues. Germline CDR1 is MNHNS and CDR2 is SASEGT. In TCRdb, the RT-PCR reads were re-called with MiXCR into one record per CDR3 protein. The profile shows about 540,000 distinct CDR3 sequences, roughly 25% of them singletons. This specimen belongs to a study of response to subunit inactivated influenza vaccine. The sample also formed part of further work on T cells expressing NK-cell markers. This second study says: TCR beta cDNA was generated via 5'RACE template switching incorporating UMIs. Sorted CD3+CD56+NKG2C+, CD3+CD56+NKG2C- and CD3+CD56-NKG2C+ T cells supplied TCR beta repertoires.

The material sequenced was CD4+ T cells sorted from PBMCs, taken roughly 12 days after vaccination. The rearrangement uses TRBV6-1 and TRBJ1-1; 8 bases align to TRBD1. This receptor was identified in a man over 45 who received an inactivated influenza vaccine. The chain's CDR3 is CASSRTGGTTEAFF. The CDR3 nucleotides are TGTGCCAGCAGCCGTACAGGGGGGACCACTGAAGCTTTCTTT.